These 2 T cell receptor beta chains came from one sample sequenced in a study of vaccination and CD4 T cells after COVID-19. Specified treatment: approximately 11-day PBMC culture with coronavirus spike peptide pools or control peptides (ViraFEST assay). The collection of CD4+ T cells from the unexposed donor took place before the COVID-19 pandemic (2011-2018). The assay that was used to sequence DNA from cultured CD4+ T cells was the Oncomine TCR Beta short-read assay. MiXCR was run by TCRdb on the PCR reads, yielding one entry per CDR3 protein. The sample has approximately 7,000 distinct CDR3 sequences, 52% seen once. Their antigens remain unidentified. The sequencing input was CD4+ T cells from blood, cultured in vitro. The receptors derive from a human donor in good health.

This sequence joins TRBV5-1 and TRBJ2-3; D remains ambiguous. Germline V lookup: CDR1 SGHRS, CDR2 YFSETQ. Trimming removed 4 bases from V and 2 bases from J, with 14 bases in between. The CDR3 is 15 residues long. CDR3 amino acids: CASSTGPGITDTQYF. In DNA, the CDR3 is TGCGCCAGCAGCACCGGACCTGGTATCACAGATACGCAGTATTTT.

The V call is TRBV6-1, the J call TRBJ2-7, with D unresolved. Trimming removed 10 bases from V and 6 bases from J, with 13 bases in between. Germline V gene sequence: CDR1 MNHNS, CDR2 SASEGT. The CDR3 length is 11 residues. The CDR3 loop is CAISPISEQYF. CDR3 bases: TGTGCCATTTCCCCAATCAGCGAGCAGTACTTC.